The 24 T cell receptor beta chains listed next were all sequenced from one sample in a study of shared clonotypes between healthy human individuals. Profiling relied on immunoSEQ multiplex PCR, and the TCRdb table lists in-frame clones only, not all of them. Found here are approximately 1,000,000 clones, about 80% of them singletons; the top ten hold about 0.52%. Sequencing was performed on memory CD4+ T cells from PBMCs. The subset here: CD45RA-negative fraction. These receptors originate from a man aged 18 to 29 in good health. Some clones in this sample may be carry-over from other donors' samples.

This rearrangement joins TRBV7-9 to TRBJ2-3; D is unclear. The CDR3 is 13 amino acids. Germline lookup yields CDR1 SEHNR and CDR2 FQNEAQ (reference sequence). Trimming took 3 bases from V and 0 from J, leaving 4 bases between them. The chain's CDR3 is CASSFPSTDTQYF. The CDR3 DNA is TGTGCCAGCAGCTTTCCTAGCACAGATACGCAGTATTTT.

This chain joins TRBV28 and TRBJ1-2; D gene ambiguous. Trimming pared 5 bases from V and 8 bases from J, leaving 15 bases between. Germline values: CDR1 MDHEN, CDR2 SYDVKM. This CDR3 has 13 amino acids. CDR3 sequence reads: CASSQFSSGGYTF. Written as DNA, the CDR3 is TGTGCCAGCAGTCAGTTTTCCTCGGGGGGCTACACCTTC.

A word on this clone: A far more abundant clone sits one base away, making this likely a read error. The chain combines TRBV7-2 with TRBJ1-2; D not certain. Germline-derived CDR1 and CDR2 are SGHTA and FQGNSA. The CDR3 is 12 amino acids. V lost 6 bases, J lost 2 bases, and 7 bases lay in between. The CDR3 loop reads CASSLGNYGYTF. The CDR3 DNA sequence: TGTGCCAGCAGTCTCGGCAACTATGGCTACACCTTC.

The chain combines TRBV28 with TRBJ2-3; the D is unclear. This CDR3 comprises 12 residues. Trimming removed 2 bases at V and 6 bases at J, with 6 bases between. Germline V gene sequence: CDR1 MDHEN, CDR2 SYDVKM. CDR3 coding DNA: TGTGCCAGCAGTTTAGGGCGGGATACGCAGTATTTT. Its translation is CASSLGRDTQYF. The full variable domain, in which reference TRBV28 and TRBJ2-3 provide the parts outside the CDR3, is DVKVTQSSRYLVKRTGEKVFLECVQDMDHENMFWYRQDPGLGLRLIYFSYDVKMKEKGDIPEGYSVSREKKERFSLILESASTNQTSMYLCASSLGRDTQYFGPGTRLTVL.

The rearrangement uses TRBV11-2 and TRBJ2-7, with D perhaps TRBD2 (6 bases). Germline V gene sequence: CDR1 SGHAT, CDR2 FQNNGV. Trimming took 1 base from V and 2 from J, leaving 12 bases between them. The CDR3 consists of 15 residues. The CDR3 coding sequence is TGTGCCAGCAGCTTAGTACTAGCCTTGGCCTACGAGCAGTACTTC. It yields the protein CASSLVLALAYEQYF.

The chain uses TRBV11-2 and TRBJ2-7; D is uncertain. The CDR3 length is 13 residues. Germline V lookup: CDR1 SGHAT, CDR2 FQNNGV. V was shortened by 0 bases and J by 8 bases, with 11 bases between the two germline ends. CDR3 sequence: CASSLDRQSQQYF. The CDR3 nucleotides read TGTGCCAGCAGCTTAGATCGGCAGTCCCAGCAGTACTTC.

This chain connects TRBV6-5 to TRBJ2-7, with D unresolved. V dropped 0 bases and J dropped 6 bases, with 6 bases sitting between them. The CDR3 has 12 amino acids. CDR1 is MNHEY and CDR2 is SVGAGI in the germline V gene. In nucleotides, the CDR3 is TGTGCCAGCAGTTACTCCCGGAGCGAGCAGTACTTC. It codes for CASSYSRSEQYF.

The sample holds one count of this clone. The chain recombines TRBV15 with TRBJ2-7; D possibly corresponds to TRBD2 (5 bases). V lost 1 base, J lost 6 bases, and 16 bases lay in between. CDR1 and CDR2 (germline): LNHNV, YYDKDF (reference sequence). This CDR3 comprises 15 residues. The CDR3 DNA follows: TGTGCCACCAGCAGAGCCGGAGGCAGGTCCCCCGAGCAGTACTTC. Translating gives CATSRAGGRSPEQYF.

This clone was seen a handful of times. V usage is TRBV4-1 and J usage is TRBJ2-5; D may match TRBD1 or TRBD2 (5 bases each). V dropped 2 bases and J dropped 5 bases, with 21 bases sitting between them. Germline V CDR1 and CDR2: MGHRA, YSYEKL. This CDR3 spans 17 amino acids. CDR3 nucleotide sequence: TGCGCCAGCAGCCAAACTTTTATCCGGGGCGTGGGCGAGACCCAGTACTTC. It is translated as CASSQTFIRGVGETQYF.

The V call is TRBV9, the J call TRBJ2-7; D possibly corresponds to TRBD2 (5 bases). Germline assignment: CDR1 SGDLS and CDR2 YYNGEE. The CDR3 sequence is 14 residues long. The V gene lost 0 bases and the J gene lost 6 bases, with 13 bases spanning the gap. In DNA form, the CDR3 reads TGTGCCAGCAGCGTAGCGGGAAGAGGGCTCGAGCAGTACTTC. Its protein is CASSVAGRGLEQYF. The full variable domain, in which reference TRBV9 and TRBJ2-7 provide the parts outside the CDR3, is DSGVTQTPKHLITATGQRVTLRCSPRSGDLSVYWYQQSLDQGLQFLIQYYNGEERAKGNILERFSAQQFPDLHSELNLSSLELGDSALYFCASSVAGRGLEQYFGPGTRLTVT.

The table lists this clone with a count of one. The V call is TRBV18, the J call TRBJ2-7, with TRBD2 as a possible D gene (6 bases). This CDR3 is built from 15 residues. CDR1 is KGHSH and CDR2 is LQKENI in the germline V gene. The V end lost 2 bases, the J end lost 2 bases, and 13 bases lay between the germline ends. CDR3 DNA sequence: TGTGCCAGCTCACCAGCTGGGGGGAGGACCTACGAGCAGTACTTC. Translating gives CASSPAGGRTYEQYF. The variable domain in full, with the rest retrieved from reference TRBV18 and TRBJ2-7, is NAGVMQNPRHLVRRRGQEARLRCSPMKGHSHVYWYRQLPEEGLKFMVYLQKENIIDESGMPKERFSAEFPKEGPSILRIQQVVRGDSAAYFCASSPAGGRTYEQYFGPGTRLTVT.

The count of this clone is one. The V call is TRBV14, the J call TRBJ2-1; D is perhaps TRBD1 (5 bases). This CDR3 comprises 16 residues. CDR1 and CDR2 from the germline V gene are SGHDN and FVKESK. V was shortened by 0 bases and J by 0 bases, with 9 bases between the two germline ends. CDR3 protein: CASSQEKGNSYNEQFF. The CDR3 DNA reads TGTGCCAGCAGCCAAGAGAAGGGGAACTCCTACAATGAGCAGTTCTTC.

This clone was recorded only once. V usage is TRBV7-9 and J usage is TRBJ2-1, with unresolved D. The CDR3 covers 15 residues. CDR1 is SEHNR and CDR2 is FQNEAQ in the germline V gene (reference sequence). V lost 2 bases and J 1 base, leaving 9 bases between the germline ends. The CDR3 region is CASSLPGASYNEQFF. In nucleotides, the CDR3 is TGTGCCAGCAGCTTACCAGGAGCGTCCTACAATGAGCAGTTCTTC. Variable domain in full (rest from reference TRBV7-9 and TRBJ2-1): DTGVSQNPRHKITKRGQNVTFRCDPISEHNRLYWYRQTLGQGPEFLTYFQNEAQLEKSRLLSDRFSAERPKGSFSTLEIQRTEQGDSAMYLCASSLPGASYNEQFFGPGTRLTVL.

J is TRBJ1-3 and V is TRBV28; D not resolved. CDR1 and CDR2 from the germline V gene are MDHEN and SYDVKM. The V and J ends lost 6 bases and 0 bases respectively, with 18 bases between them. The length of the CDR3 is 17 residues. This CDR3 reads CASSRQRSVLSGNTIYF. CDR3 nucleotides: TGTGCCAGCAGCCGGCAACGCAGCGTACTCTCTGGAAACACCATATATTTT.

The chain joins TRBV28 to TRBJ2-1; 11 bases line up with TRBD2. Trimming took 5 bases from V and 0 from J; bases not matched to a gene: 12. CDR3 length equals 19 residues. Germline V gene sequence: CDR1 MDHEN, CDR2 SYDVKM. The CDR3 nucleotides are TGTGCCAGCAGTCCCTACGTCGGGACTAGCGGATCCTCCTACAATGAGCAGTTCTTC. This codes for CASSPYVGTSGSSYNEQFF.

The chain combines TRBV28 with TRBJ2-2; a weak D match, TRBD2 (5 bases). Germline assignment: CDR1 MDHEN and CDR2 SYDVKM. V dropped 6 bases and J dropped 4 bases, with 18 bases sitting between them. There are 16 residues in the CDR3. CDR3 nucleotide sequence: TGTGCCAGCAGCCGCAGCGGAGCCCGTAGCACCGGGGAGCTGTTTTTT. Amino acids: CASSRSGARSTGELFF.

This rearrangement joins TRBV28 to TRBJ2-3, with 8 bases aligning to TRBD1. Germline loops: CDR1 MDHEN, CDR2 SYDVKM. CDR3 length equals 15 residues. V was clipped by 2 bases and J by 1 base; unmatched bases: 2. The CDR3 here is CASSLTDRGTDTQYF. The CDR3 bases are TGTGCCAGCAGTTTAACGGACAGGGGCACAGATACGCAGTATTTT.

The CDR3 here is CASSQLSMNTEAFF. Written as DNA, the CDR3 is TGTGCCAGCAGTCAACTCTCGATGAACACTGAAGCTTTCTTT. This sequence joins TRBV7-2 and TRBJ1-1; D not certain. CDR1 and CDR2 (germline): SGHTA, FQGNSA. This CDR3 is 14 amino acids long. V lost 6 bases, J lost 0 bases, and 11 bases lay in between.

The CDR3 DNA reads TGTGCCAGCAGCCCCGTTACCGGGATCTACGAGCAGTACTTC. Protein: CASSPVTGIYEQYF. The V gene is TRBV7-8, the J gene TRBJ2-5; maybe TRBD2 (5 bases). The J call is in doubt because the DNA end fits TRBJ2-7 better. The CDR3 has 14 amino acids. Germline assignment: CDR1 SGHVS and CDR2 FQNEAQ.

This CDR3 is CASTVPYGNTIYF. The CDR3 nucleotides are TGTGCCAGCACCGTCCCCTACGGAAACACCATATATTTT. The chain employs TRBV6-1 and TRBJ1-3; no clear D. Germline V CDR1 and CDR2: MNHNS, SASEGT. The CDR3 extends over 13 amino acids. With 7 bases removed from V and 4 bases from J, the gap between germline ends came to 11 bases.

J is TRBJ2-5 and V is TRBV6-1; D remains unclear. CDR1 and CDR2 from the germline V gene are MNHNS and SASEGT. The CDR3 has 14 amino acids. Trimming stripped 2 bases from V and 1 base from J, with 8 bases between. The CDR3 is CASSEIWVQETQYF. CDR3 coding DNA: TGTGCCAGCAGTGAAATCTGGGTCCAAGAGACCCAGTACTTC.

The chain recombines TRBV28 with TRBJ1-2, with D maybe TRBD1 (5 bases). This CDR3 is 13 amino acids long. Germline assignment: CDR1 MDHEN and CDR2 SYDVKM. Trimming removed 3 bases from V and 3 bases from J, with 8 bases in between. The CDR3, as DNA: TGTGCCAGCAGTTTGGGGCAGTACTATGGCTACACCTTC. Protein sequence: CASSLGQYYGYTF.

A word on this clone: A much larger clone sits a single nucleotide away, making a read error possible. The sample holds other DNA sequences that translate to the same CDR3. The chain has TRBV6-1 and TRBJ2-3; D gene uncertain. Trimming removed 5 bases from V and 2 bases from J, with 5 bases in between. Germline-derived CDR1 and CDR2 are MNHNS and SASEGT. There are 12 residues in the CDR3. The CDR3 is CASSPNTDTQYF. In DNA form, the CDR3 reads TGTGCCAGCAGTCCGAACACAGATACGCAGTATTTT.

The chain combines TRBV28 with TRBJ2-1, with D perhaps matching TRBD1 (7 bases). Germline-derived CDR1 and CDR2 are MDHEN and SYDVKM. Trimming pared 6 bases from V and 7 bases from J, leaving 22 bases between. The CDR3 is 16 residues long. CDR3 amino acids: CASSPSPGAGGNEQFF. The CDR3 coding sequence is TGTGCCAGCAGCCCCTCTCCCGGAGCAGGGGGGAATGAGCAGTTCTTC.